This T cell receptor (beta chain) was captured in a study of beta chain features in type 1 diabetes. Study-wide context: Patients shared similar age, gender and cell yields with healthy donors. Study outcomes and limitations: Reads derived from cDNA could over-represent cells showing high TCR expression. Patients with type 1 diabetes carried fewer insertions and had more deletions at their VDJ junctions. Type 1 diabetes patients had moderately but significantly shorter TCRB CDR3s in all four CD4+ subsets.

The investigators reverse transcribed all of the isolated RNA, so they sequenced expressed TCRB transcripts. Average reads for naive, central memory and regulatory T cell samples were about 4 million. Libraries were prepared by immunoSEQ multiplex PCR; TCRdb keeps only in-frame clonotypes and omits some of them. The data show tens of thousands of clones, roughly half seen once. Points on this clone: Its antigen is undetermined.

Germline V CDR1 and CDR2: SQVTM, ANQGSEA. This CDR3 is built from 14 residues. The V end was cut by 5 bases, the J end by 0 bases, with 12 bases between. The rearrangement uses TRBV29-1 and TRBJ2-3; D is possibly TRBD1 (6 bases). The TCR comes from a man younger than 40 with type 1 diabetes. Sequenced input: central memory CD4+ T cells from blood. CDR3 in DNA: TGCAGCGTTTCACCGGGACAAAGCACAGATACGCAGTATTTT. As protein: CSVSPGQSTDTQYF.